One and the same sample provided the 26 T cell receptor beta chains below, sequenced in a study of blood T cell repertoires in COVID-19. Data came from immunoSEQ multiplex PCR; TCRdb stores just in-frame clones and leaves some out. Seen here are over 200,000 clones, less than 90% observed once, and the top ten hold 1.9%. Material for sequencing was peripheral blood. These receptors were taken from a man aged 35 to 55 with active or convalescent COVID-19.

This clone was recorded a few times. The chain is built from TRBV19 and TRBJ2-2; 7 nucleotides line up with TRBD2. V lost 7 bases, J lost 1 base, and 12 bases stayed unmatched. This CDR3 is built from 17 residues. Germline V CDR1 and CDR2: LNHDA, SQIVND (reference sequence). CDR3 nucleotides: TGTGCCAGTACCCCCCACCCGTCTAGCGGGAACACCGGGGAGCTGTTTTTT. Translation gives CASTPHPSSGNTGELFF.

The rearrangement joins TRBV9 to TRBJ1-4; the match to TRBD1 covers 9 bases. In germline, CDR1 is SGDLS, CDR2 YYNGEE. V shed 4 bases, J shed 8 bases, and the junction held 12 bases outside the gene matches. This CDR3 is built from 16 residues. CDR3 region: CASSLRGTGNDEKLFF. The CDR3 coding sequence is TGTGCCAGCAGCCTACGAGGGACAGGGAATGACGAAAAACTGTTTTTT.

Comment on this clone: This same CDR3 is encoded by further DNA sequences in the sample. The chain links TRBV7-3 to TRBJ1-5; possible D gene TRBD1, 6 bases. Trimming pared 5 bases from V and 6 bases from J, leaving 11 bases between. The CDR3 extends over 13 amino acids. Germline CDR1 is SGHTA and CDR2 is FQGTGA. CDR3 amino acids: CASSPQGGQPQHF. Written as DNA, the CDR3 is TGTGCCAGCAGCCCACAGGGTGGTCAGCCCCAGCATTTT.

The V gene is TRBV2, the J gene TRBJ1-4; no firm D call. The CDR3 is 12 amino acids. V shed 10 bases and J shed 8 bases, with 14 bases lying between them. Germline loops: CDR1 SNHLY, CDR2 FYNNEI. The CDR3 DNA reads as TGTGCCACCCGACATAGAAGGGAAAAACTGTTTTTT. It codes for CATRHRREKLFF.

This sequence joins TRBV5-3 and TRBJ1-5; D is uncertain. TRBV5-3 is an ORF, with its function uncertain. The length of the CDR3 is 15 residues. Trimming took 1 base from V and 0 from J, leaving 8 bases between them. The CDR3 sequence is CARSLLGASNQPQHF. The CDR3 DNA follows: TGTGCCAGAAGCTTGCTGGGAGCTAGCAATCAGCCCCAGCATTTT.

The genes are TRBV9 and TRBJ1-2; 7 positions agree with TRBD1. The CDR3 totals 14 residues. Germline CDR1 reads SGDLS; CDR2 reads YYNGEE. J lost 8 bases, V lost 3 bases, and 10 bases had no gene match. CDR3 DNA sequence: TGTGCCAGCAGCGCGACGACAGGGTATAACGGCTACACCTTC. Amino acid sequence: CASSATTGYNGYTF.

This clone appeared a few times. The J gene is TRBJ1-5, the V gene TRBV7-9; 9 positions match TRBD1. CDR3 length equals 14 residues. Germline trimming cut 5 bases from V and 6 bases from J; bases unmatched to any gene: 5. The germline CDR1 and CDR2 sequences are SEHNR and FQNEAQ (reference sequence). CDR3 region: CASSGTGKFQPQHF. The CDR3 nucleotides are TGTGCCAGCAGCGGGACAGGGAAGTTTCAGCCCCAGCATTTT.

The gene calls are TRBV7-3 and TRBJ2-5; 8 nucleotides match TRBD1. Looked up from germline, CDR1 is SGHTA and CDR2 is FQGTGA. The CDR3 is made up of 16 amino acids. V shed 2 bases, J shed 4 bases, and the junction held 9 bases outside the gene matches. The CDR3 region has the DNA TGTGCCAGCAGCTTACTGGGCCAGGGGGCTCTAGAGACCCAGTACTTC. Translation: CASSLLGQGALETQYF. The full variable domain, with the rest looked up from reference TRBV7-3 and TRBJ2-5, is GAGVSQTPSNKVTEKGKYVELRCDPISGHTALYWYRQSLGQGPEFLIYFQGTGAADDSGLPNDRFFAVRPEGSVSTLKIQRTERGDSAVYLCASSLLGQGALETQYFGPGTRLLVL.

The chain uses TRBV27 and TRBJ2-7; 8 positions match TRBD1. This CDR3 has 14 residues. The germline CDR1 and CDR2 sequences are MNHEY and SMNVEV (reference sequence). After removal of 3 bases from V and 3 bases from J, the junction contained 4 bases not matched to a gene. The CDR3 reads CASSFGTGSYEQYF. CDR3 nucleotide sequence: TGTGCCAGCAGTTTTGGGACAGGCAGCTACGAGCAGTACTTC.

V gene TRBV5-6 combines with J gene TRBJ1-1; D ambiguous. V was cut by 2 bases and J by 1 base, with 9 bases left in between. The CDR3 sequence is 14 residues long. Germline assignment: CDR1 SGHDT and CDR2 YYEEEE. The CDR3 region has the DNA TGTGCCAGCAGCTTTTTCCATAGGAACACTGAAGCTTTCTTT. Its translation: CASSFFHRNTEAFF.

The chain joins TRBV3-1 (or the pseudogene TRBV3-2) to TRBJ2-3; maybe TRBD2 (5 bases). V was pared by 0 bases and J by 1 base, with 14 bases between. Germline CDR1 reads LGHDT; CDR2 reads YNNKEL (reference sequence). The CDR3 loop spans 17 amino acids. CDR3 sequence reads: CASSQEFGVPGTDTQYF. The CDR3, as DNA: TGTGCCAGCAGCCAAGAATTCGGGGTTCCTGGCACAGATACGCAGTATTTT.

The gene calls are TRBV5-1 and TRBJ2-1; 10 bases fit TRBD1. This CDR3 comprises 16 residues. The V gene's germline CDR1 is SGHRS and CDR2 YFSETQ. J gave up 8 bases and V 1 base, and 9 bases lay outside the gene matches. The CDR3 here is CASSLWNRQGADEQFF. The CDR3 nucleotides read TGCGCCAGCAGCTTGTGGAACAGACAGGGGGCAGATGAGCAGTTCTTC.

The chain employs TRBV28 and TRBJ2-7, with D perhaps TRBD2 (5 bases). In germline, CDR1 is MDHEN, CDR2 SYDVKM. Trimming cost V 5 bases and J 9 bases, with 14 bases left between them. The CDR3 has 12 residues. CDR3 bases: TGTGCCAGCAGTCCCCCGGGATTTTCGCAGTACTTC. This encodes CASSPPGFSQYF.

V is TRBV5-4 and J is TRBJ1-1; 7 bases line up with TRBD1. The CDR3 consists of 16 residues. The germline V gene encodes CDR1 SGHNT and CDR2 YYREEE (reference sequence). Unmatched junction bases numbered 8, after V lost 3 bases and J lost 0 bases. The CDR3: CASSSGTEPMNTEAFF. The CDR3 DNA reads TGTGCCAGCAGCTCCGGGACAGAGCCTATGAACACTGAAGCTTTCTTT.

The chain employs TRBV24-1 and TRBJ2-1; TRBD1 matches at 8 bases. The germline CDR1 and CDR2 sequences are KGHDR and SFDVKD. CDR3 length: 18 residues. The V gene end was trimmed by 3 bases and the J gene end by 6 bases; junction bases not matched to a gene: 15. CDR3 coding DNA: TGTGCCACCAGTGATGGGGCAGGGGGCGACCCCTATTCCAATGAGCAGTTCTTC. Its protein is CATSDGAGGDPYSNEQFF.

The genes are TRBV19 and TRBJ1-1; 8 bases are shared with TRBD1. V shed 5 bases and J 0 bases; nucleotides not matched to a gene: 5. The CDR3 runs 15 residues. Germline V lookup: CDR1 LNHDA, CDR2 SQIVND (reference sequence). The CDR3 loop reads CASSPWTGLNTEAFF. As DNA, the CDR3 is TGTGCCAGTAGTCCATGGACAGGGCTGAACACTGAAGCTTTCTTT.

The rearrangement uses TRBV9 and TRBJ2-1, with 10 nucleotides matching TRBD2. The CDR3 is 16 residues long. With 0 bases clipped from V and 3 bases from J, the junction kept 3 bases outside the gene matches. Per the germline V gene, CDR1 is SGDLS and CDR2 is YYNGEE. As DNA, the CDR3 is TGTGCCAGCAGCGTAGAAATAGCGGGAGGCTACAATGAGCAGTTCTTC. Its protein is CASSVEIAGGYNEQFF. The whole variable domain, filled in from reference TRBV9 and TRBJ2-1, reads DSGVTQTPKHLITATGQRVTLRCSPRSGDLSVYWYQQSLDQGLQFLIQYYNGEERAKGNILERFSAQQFPDLHSELNLSSLELGDSALYFCASSVEIAGGYNEQFFGPGTRLTVL.

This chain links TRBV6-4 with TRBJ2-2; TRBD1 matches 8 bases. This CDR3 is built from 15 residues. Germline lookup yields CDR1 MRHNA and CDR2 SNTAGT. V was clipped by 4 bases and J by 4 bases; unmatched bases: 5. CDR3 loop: CASSVRGRGTGELFF. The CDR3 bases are TGTGCCAGCAGTGTCAGGGGGCGAGGCACCGGGGAGCTGTTTTTT.

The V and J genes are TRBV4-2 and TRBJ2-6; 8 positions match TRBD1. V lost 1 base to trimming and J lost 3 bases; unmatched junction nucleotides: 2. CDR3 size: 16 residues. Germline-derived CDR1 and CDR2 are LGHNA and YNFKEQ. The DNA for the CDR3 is TGTGCCAGCAGCCAAGCGGACAGGGATGGGGCCAACGTCCTGACTTTC. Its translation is CASSQADRDGANVLTF.

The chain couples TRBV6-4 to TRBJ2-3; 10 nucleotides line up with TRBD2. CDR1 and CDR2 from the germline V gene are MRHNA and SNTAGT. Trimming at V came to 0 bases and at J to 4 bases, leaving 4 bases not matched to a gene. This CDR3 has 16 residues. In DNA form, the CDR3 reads TGTGCCAGCAGTGACTCGGCCAGCGGGGGGGCAGATACGCAGTATTTT. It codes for CASSDSASGGADTQYF.

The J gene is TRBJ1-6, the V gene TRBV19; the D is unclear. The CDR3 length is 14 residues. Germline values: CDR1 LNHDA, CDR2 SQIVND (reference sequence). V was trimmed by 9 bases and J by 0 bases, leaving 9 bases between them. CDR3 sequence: CASRRGSYNSPLHF. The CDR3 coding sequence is TGTGCCAGCCGAAGAGGCTCCTATAATTCACCCCTCCACTTT.

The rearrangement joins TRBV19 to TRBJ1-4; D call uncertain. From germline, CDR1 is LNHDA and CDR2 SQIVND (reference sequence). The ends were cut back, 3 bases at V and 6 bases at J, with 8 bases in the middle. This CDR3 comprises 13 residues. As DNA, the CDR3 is TGTGCCAGTAGTATGTCACGGGATGAAAAACTGTTTTTT. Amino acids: CASSMSRDEKLFF.

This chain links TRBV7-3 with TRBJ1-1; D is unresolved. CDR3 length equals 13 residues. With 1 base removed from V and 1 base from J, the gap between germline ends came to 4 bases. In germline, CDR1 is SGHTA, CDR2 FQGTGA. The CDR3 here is CASSLRANTEAFF. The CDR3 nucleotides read TGTGCCAGCAGCTTAAGGGCGAACACTGAAGCTTTCTTT.

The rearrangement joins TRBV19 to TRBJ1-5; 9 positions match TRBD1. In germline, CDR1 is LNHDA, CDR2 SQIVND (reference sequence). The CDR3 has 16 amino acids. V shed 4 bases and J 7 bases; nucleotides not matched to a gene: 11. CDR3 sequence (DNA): TGTGCCAGTAGTAGCCGAACAGGGGGCTTGGACCAGCCCCAGCATTTT. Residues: CASSSRTGGLDQPQHF.

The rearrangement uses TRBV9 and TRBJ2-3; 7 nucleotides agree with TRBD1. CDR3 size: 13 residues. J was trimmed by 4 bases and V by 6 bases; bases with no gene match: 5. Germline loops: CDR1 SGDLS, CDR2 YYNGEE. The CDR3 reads CASTRTGSDTQYF. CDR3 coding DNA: TGTGCCAGCACCAGGACAGGTTCAGATACGCAGTATTTT. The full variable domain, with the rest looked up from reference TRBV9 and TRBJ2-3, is DSGVTQTPKHLITATGQRVTLRCSPRSGDLSVYWYQQSLDQGLQFLIQYYNGEERAKGNILERFSAQQFPDLHSELNLSSLELGDSALYFCASTRTGSDTQYFGPGTRLTVL.

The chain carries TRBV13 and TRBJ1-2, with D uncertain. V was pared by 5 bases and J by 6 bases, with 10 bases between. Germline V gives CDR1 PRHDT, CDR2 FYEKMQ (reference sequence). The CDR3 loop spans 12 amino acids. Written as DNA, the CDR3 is TGTGCCAGCAGCGATACGGTAGATGGCTACACCTTC. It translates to CASSDTVDGYTF.